This T cell receptor beta chain was found in a study of regulatory dendritic cells for organ transplantation. Study context: On day 6, the dendritic cells were exposed to LPS.

V shed 4 bases and J shed 5 bases, with 9 bases lying between them. The germline gives CDR1 SGHKS, CDR2 YYEKEE (reference sequence). This CDR3 is built from 12 residues. General study points: Among resting subsets, memory CD8+ cells contained the most alloreactive clonotypes. Memory CD8+ T cells were the most oligoclonal; naive cells were highly diverse.

Turning to this clone: Its antigen remains unknown.

Repertoires were generated with immunoSEQ multiplex PCR, while TCRdb's copy carries only in-frame clones and drops some. This sample has about 12,000 clones, with about 79% found just once. Allogeneic regulatory or mature dendritic cells were co-cultured for less than six days with CFSE-labeled sorted T cells at 1:10. The sequence derives from a human donor in good health. The specimen sequenced was naive CD4+ T cells from blood cultured with regulatory dendritic cells. Subset given: CD45RA+ naive T cells. The rearrangement links TRBV5-5 to TRBJ2-5, with D perhaps TRBD2 (6 bases). The CDR3 protein is CASSVAGETQYF. As DNA, the CDR3 is TGTGCCAGCAGCGTCGCGGGGGAGACCCAGTACTTC.